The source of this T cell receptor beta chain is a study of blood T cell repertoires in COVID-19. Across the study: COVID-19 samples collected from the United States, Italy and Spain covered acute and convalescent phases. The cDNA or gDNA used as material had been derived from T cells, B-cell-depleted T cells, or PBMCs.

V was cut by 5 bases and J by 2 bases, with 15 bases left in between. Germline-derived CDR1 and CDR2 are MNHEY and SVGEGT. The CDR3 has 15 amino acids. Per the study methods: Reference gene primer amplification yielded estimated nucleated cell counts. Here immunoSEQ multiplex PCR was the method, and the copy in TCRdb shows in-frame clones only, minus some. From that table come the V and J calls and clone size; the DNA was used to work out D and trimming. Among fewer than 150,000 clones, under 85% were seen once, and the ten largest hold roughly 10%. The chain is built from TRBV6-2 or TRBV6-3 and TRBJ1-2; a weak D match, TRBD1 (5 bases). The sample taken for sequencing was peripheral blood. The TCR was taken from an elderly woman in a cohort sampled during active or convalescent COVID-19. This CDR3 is CASSPRGRSNYGYTF. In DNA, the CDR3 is TGTGCCAGCAGTCCCCGGGGGAGGTCCAACTATGGCTACACCTTC.